The sample holds a few counts of the clone carrying this TCR beta chain. Its specificity is not known. The data were produced by immunoSEQ multiplex PCR, yet TCRdb's version contains in-frame clones alone and is incomplete. This sample has tens of thousands of clones, with roughly 70% found just once. After expansion with viral peptide pools in the ViraFEST assay, antigen-specific CD4+ T cells were sequenced. Subsequent to 10 days of culture, CD4+ T cells were isolated. The study found no prior SARS-CoV-2 infection in the vaccine recipients, who tested negative for nucleocapsid antibodies. PBMC cultures contained two million cells per well, approximately 9.2 IU/ml IL-2 and around 9.3 ug/ml peptides. Half-medium exchanges with IL-2 medium took place on days 3 and 7. The germline gives CDR1 LGHDT, CDR2 YNNKEL (reference sequence). This CDR3 has 16 residues. Trimming cost V 4 bases and J 4 bases, with 19 bases left between them.

The data belong to a study of vaccination effects on CD4 cells after COVID-19. Study in general: Two doses of BNT162b2 or mRNA-1273 vaccine were administered to participants. Study observations and caveats: Marked clonal contraction was seen in infection- and vaccine-induced clones late after vaccination.

This chain uses TRBV3-1 (or the pseudogene TRBV3-2) with TRBJ1-1; D remains ambiguous. Sample: CD4+ T cells from PBMCs cultured with HCoV-NL63 spike peptides, taken before COVID-19 vaccination. The clonotype was recovered from a human donor who received a COVID-19 vaccine. The CDR3 DNA follows: TGTGCCAGCAGCCCATACACGGGGATTGGTTTCACTGAAGCTTTCTTT. As protein: CASSPYTGIGFTEAFF.